This entry describes one T cell receptor (beta chain). Its antigen is still unknown. The people who gave samples were healthy Caucasians from Russia, aged roughly 6 to 100. Whenever a sample was processed, at least 7 million PBMCs were isolated. The source of the sample is a study of blood T cells in healthy people across ages. Notes on the study in general: No one knew whether donors had CMV, which possibly confounded expanded clonotype changes.

Next came a second PCR, run for about 6 to 12 cycles, which used a sample-barcoded 5' primer along with a J-beta primer mix. TCRdb re-derived calls from the 5' RACE reads in MiXCR, one entry per CDR3 protein. The repertoire holds 850,000 to 950,000 distinct CDR3 sequences, with under 30% as singletons. The trim removed 6 bases at V and 5 bases at J, leaving 9 bases unmatched. Germline values: CDR1 LNHNV, CDR2 YYDKDF (reference sequence). CDR3 size: 16 residues. Sequencing was done on a sample of blood. This sequence joins TRBV15 and TRBJ2-1; 11 bases align to TRBD2. The TCR was taken from a woman over 75 in good health. The CDR3 protein is CATRASSGRENNEQFF. CDR3 DNA sequence: TGTGCCACCAGAGCCAGTAGCGGGAGGGAGAACAATGAGCAGTTCTTC.